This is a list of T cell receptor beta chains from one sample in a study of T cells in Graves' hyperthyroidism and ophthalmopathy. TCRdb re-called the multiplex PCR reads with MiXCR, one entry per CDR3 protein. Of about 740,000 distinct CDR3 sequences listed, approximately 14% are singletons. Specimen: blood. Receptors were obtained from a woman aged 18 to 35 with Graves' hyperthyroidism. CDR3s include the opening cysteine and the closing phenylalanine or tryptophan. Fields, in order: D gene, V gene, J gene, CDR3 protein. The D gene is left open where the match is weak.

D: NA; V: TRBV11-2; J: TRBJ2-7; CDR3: CASSGGSWPYEQYF
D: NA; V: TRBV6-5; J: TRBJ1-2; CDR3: CASSYSIEGTYGYTF
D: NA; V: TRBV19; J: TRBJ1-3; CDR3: CASSSHGTGNTIYF
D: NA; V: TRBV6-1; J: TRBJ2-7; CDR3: CASSFRGEQYF
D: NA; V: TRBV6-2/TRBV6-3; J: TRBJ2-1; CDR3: CASSPDSPYNEQFF
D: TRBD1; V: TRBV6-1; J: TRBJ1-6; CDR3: CASSEGQGNSPLHF
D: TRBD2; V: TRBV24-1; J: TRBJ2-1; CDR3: CATSDPSGRAPYNEQFF
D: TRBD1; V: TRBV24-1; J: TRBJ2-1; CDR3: CATSDRRQGPFEQFF
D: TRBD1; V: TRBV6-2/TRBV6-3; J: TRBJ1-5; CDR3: CASTSHWTGGWSQPQHF
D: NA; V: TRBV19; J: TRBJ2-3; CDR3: CASSIESGDTQYF
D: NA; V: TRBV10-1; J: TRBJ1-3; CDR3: CASHGRGISGNTIYF
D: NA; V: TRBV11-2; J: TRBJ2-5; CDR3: CASSFGAETQYF
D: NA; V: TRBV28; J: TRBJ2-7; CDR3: CASSSRMTGEQYF
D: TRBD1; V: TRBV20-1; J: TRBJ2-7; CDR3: CSAKMTGYEQYF
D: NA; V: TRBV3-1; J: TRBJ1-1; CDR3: CASSRLRGATEAFF
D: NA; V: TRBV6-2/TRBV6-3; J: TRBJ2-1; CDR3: CASSYLGYNEQFF
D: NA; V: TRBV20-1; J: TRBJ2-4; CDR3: CSAAGLPGNIQYF
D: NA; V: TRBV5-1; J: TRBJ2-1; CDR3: CASSVQGNEQFF
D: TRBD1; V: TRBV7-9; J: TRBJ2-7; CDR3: CASIRAGTDYEQYF
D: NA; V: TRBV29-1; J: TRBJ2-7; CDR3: CSVESGGSGSYEQYF
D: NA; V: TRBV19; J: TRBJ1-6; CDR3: CASSRDWTADYNSPLHF
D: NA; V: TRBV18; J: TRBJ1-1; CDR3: CASSPGQAEAFF
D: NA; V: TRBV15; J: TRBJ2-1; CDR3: CATSEGSGHNEQFF
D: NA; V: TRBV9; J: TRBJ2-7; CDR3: CASSAPGMGAYEQYF
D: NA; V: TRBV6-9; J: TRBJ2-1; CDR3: CASSYPGTRGYNEQFF
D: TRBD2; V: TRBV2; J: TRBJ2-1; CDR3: CASSGEGSYNEQFF